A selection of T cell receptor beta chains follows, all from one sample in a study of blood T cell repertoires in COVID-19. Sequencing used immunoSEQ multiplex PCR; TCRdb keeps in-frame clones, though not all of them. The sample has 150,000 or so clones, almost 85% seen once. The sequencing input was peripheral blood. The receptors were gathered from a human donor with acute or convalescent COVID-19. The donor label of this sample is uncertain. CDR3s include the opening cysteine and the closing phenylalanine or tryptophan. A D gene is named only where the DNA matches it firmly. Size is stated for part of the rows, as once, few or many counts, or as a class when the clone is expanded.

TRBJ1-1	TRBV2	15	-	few	CAMFGGDTMNTEAFF	TGTGCCATGTTCGGGGGGGACACGATGAACACTGAAGCTTTCTTT
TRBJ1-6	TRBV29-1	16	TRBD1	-	CSAMIGNRGTHSPLHF	TGCAGCGCCATGATTGGGAACAGGGGGACCCATTCACCCCTCCACTTT
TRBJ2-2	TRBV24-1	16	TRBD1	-	CATSETGTGRTGELFF	TGTGCCACCAGTGAAACCGGGACAGGGAGGACCGGGGAGCTGTTTTTT
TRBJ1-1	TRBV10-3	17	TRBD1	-	CAISEVGRDRGSAEAFF	TGTGCCATCAGTGAGGTCGGTAGGGACAGGGGATCGGCTGAAGCTTTCTTT
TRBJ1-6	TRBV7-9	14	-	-	CASSIDTPVSPLHF	TGTGCCAGCAGCATCGACACCCCGGTTTCACCCCTCCACTTT
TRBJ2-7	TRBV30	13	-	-	CAWSVRTGDEQYF	TGTGCCTGGAGTGTACGGACGGGGGACGAGCAGTACTTC
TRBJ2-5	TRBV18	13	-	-	CASSPDSANTQYF	TGTGCCAGCTCACCAGACAGCGCTAATACCCAGTACTTC
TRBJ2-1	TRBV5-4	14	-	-	CASSFTASYNEQFF	TGTGCCAGCAGCTTCACAGCTTCCTACAATGAGCAGTTCTTC
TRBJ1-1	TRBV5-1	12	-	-	CASSFSAAEAFF	TGCGCCAGCAGCTTTTCAGCGGCTGAAGCTTTCTTT
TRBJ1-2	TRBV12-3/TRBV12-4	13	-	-	CASRSGGGYGYTF	TGTGCCAGCAGGTCTGGGGGCGGCTATGGCTACACCTTC
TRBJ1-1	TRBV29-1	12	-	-	CSVARSNTEAFF	TGCAGCGTTGCCCGGAGTAACACTGAAGCTTTCTTT